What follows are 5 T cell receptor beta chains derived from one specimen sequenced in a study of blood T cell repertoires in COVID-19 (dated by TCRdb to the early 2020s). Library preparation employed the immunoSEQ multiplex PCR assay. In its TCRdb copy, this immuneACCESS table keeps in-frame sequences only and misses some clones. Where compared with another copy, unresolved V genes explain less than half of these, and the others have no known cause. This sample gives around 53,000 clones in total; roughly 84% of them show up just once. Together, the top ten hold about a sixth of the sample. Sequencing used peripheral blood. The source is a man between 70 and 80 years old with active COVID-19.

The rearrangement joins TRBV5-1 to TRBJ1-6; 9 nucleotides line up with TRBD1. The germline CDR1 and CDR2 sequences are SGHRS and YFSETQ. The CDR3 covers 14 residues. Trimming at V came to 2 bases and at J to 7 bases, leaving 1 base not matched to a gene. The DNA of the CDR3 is TGCGCCAGCAGCTTCGGACAGGGGAATTCACCCCTCCACTTT. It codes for CASSFGQGNSPLHF. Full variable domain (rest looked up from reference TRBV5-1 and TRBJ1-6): KAGVTQTPRYLIKTRGQQVTLSCSPISGHRSVSWYQQTPGQGLQFLFEYFSETQRNKGNFPGRFSGRQFSNSRSEMNVSTLELGDSALYLCASSFGQGNSPLHFGNGTRLTVT.

CDR3 sequence: CSASRIQGGDNQPQHF. As DNA, the CDR3 is TGCAGTGCTAGTAGAATACAGGGAGGGGACAATCAGCCCCAGCATTTT. This chain uses TRBV20-1 with TRBJ1-5; D may be TRBD1 (6 bases). Germline V lookup: CDR1 DFQATT, CDR2 SNEGSKA (reference sequence). Trimming took 3 bases from V and 3 from J, leaving 18 bases between them. CDR3 size: 16 residues.

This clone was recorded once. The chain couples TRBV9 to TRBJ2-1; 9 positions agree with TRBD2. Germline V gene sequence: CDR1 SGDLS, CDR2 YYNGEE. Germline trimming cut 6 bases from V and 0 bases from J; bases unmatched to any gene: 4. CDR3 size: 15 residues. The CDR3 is CASNISGSSYNEQFF. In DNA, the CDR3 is TGTGCCAGCAACATTAGCGGGAGCTCCTACAATGAGCAGTTCTTC.

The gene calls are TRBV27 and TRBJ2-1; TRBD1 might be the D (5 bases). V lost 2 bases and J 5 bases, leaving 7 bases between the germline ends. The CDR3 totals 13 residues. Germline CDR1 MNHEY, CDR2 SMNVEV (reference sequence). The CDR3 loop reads CASSLVQDNEQFF. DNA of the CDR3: TGTGCCAGCAGTTTAGTACAGGACAATGAGCAGTTCTTC.

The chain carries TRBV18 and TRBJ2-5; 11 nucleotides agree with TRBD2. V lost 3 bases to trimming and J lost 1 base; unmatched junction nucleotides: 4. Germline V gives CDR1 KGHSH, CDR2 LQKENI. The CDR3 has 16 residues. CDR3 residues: CASSPRLAGLQETQYF. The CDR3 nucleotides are TGTGCCAGCTCACCGCGACTAGCGGGACTCCAAGAGACCCAGTACTTC.